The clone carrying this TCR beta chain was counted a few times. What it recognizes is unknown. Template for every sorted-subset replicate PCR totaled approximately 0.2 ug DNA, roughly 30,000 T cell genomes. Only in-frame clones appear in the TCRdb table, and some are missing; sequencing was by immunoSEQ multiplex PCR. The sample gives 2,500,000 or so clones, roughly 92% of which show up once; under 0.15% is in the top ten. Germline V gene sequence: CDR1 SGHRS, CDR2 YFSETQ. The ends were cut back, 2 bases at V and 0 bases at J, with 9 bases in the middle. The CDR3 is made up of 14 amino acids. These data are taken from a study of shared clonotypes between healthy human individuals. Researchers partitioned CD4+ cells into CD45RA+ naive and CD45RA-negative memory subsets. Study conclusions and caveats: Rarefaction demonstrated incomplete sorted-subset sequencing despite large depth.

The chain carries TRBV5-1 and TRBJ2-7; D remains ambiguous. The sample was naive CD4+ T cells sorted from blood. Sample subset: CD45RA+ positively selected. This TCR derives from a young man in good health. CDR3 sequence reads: CASSLKVASYEQYF. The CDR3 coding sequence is TGCGCCAGCAGCTTAAAAGTAGCCTCCTACGAGCAGTACTTC.